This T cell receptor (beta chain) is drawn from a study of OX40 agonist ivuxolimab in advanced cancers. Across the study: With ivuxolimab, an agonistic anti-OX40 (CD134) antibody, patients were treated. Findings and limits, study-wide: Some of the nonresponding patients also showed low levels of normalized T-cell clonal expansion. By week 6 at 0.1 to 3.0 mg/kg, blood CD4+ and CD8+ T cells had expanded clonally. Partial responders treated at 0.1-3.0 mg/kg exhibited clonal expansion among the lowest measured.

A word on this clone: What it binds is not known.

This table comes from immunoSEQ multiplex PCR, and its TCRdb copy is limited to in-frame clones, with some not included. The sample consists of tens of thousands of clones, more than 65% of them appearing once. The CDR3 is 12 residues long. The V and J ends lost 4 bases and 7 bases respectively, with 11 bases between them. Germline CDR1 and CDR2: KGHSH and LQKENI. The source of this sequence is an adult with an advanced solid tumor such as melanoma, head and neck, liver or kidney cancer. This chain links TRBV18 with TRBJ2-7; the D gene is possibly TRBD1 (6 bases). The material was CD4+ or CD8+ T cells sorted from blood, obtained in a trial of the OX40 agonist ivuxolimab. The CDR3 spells CASSRDQGEQYF. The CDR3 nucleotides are TGTGCCAGCTCACGTGACCAGGGGGAGCAGTACTTC.